The source of this TCR beta chain is a study of blood T cell repertoires in COVID-19. The repertoire was sequenced with immunoSEQ multiplex PCR; TCRdb's copy has only in-frame clones and lacks some. The sample shows some 300,000 clones, 90% of them seen only once. The germline gives CDR1 MDHEN, CDR2 SYDVKM. The CDR3 runs to 14 residues. The junction had 3 bases not matched to a gene; V was cut back by 5 bases and J by 2 bases. The chain has TRBV28 and TRBJ1-3; 7 bases align to TRBD1. This TCR derives from a woman aged 35 to 49 with COVID-19, enrolled during active disease. The sequencing input was peripheral blood. CDR3 sequence: CASSPGTAGNTIYF. CDR3 DNA: TGTGCCAGCAGTCCGGGGACAGCTGGAAACACCATATATTTT.